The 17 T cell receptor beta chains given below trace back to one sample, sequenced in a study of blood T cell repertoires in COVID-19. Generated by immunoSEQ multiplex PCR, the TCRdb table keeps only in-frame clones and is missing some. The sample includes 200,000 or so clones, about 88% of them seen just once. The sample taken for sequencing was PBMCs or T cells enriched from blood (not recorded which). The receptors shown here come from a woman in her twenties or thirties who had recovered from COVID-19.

The CDR3 nucleotides are TGCGCCAGCAGCTTGGGTGGGGAGCTGAACACTGAAGCTTTCTTT. Translation: CASSLGGELNTEAFF. The V gene is TRBV5-1, the J gene TRBJ1-1; D gene ambiguous. The CDR3 is made up of 15 amino acids. Germline CDR1 is SGHRS and CDR2 is YFSETQ. Between the trimmed V and J ends, which lost 0 bases and 0 bases, there was a span of 9 bases.

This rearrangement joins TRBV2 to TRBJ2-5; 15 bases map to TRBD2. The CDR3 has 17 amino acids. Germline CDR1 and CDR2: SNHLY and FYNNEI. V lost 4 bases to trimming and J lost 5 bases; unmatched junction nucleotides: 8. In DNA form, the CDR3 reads TGTGCCAGCAGTGTTTACGGACTAGCGGGGGGGCGGGAGACCCAGTACTTC. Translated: CASSVYGLAGGRETQYF.

The CDR3 loop reads CASRPEGTGWHTEAFF. The CDR3 DNA reads TGTGCCAGCCGACCCGAGGGGACAGGGTGGCACACTGAAGCTTTCTTT. The chain carries TRBV28 and TRBJ1-1, with 9 bases lining up with TRBD1. With V trimmed by 8 bases and J by 3 bases, 13 bases remained unmatched. The CDR3 is made up of 16 amino acids. Germline lookup yields CDR1 MDHEN and CDR2 SYDVKM.

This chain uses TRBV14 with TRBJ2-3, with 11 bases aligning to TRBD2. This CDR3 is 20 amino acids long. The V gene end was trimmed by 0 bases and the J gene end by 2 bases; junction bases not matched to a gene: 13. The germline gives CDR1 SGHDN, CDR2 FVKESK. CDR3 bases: TGTGCCAGCAGCCAAGAAAGAGGGTTTGGGACTAGCGGCTACACAGATACGCAGTATTTT. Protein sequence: CASSQERGFGTSGYTDTQYF. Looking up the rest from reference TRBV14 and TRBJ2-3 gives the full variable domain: EAGVTQFPSHSVIEKGQTVTLRCDPISGHDNLYWYRRVMGKEIKFLLHFVKESKQDESGMPNNRFLAERTGGTYSTLKVQPAELEDSGVYFCASSQERGFGTSGYTDTQYFGPGTRLTVL.

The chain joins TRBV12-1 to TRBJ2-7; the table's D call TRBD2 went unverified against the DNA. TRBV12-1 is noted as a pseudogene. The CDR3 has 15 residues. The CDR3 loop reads CASSFRRGASYEQYF. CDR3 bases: TGTGCCAGCAGCTTTCGGCGGGGGGCCTCCTACGAGCAGTACTTC.

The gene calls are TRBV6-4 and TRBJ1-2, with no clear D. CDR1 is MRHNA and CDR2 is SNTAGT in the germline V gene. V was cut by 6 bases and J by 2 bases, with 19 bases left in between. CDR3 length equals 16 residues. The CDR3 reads CASRISAIGRNYGYTF. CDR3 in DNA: TGTGCCAGCAGAATAAGCGCGATTGGTCGGAACTATGGCTACACCTTC.

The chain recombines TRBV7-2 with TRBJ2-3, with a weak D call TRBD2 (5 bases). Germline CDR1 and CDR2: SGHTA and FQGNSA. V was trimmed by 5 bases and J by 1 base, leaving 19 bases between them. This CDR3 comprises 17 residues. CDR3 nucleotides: TGTGCCAGCAGCCAGAACACGGGAAGCAGAGGCACAGATACGCAGTATTTT. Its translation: CASSQNTGSRGTDTQYF.

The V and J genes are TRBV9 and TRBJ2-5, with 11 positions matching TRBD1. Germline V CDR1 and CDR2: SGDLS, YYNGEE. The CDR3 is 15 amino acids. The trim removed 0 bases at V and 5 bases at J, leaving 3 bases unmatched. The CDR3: CASSVGTGGSETQYF. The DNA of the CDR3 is TGTGCCAGCAGCGTAGGGACAGGGGGCTCGGAGACCCAGTACTTC.

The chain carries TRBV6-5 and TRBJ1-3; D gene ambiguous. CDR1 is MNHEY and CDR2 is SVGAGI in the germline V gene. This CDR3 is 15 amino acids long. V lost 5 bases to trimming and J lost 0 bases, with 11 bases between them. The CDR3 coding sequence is TGTGCCAGCAGTCTTTTCGCGAGCTCTGGAAACACCATATATTTT. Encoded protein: CASSLFASSGNTIYF.

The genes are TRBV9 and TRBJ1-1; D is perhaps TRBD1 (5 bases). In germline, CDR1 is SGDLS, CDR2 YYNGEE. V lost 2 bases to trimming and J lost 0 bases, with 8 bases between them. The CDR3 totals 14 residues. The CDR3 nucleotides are TGTGCCAGCAGCGTTCGGGACTTGAACACTGAAGCTTTCTTT. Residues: CASSVRDLNTEAFF. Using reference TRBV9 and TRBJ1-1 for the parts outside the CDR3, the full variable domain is DSGVTQTPKHLITATGQRVTLRCSPRSGDLSVYWYQQSLDQGLQFLIQYYNGEERAKGNILERFSAQQFPDLHSELNLSSLELGDSALYFCASSVRDLNTEAFFGQGTRLTVV.

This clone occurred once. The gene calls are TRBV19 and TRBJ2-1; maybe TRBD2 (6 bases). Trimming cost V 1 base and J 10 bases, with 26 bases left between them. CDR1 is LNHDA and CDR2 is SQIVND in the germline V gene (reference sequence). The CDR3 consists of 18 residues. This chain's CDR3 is CASSIGVPTSGRMLEQFF. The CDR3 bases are TGTGCCAGTAGTATAGGCGTCCCGACTAGTGGGAGAATGCTAGAGCAGTTCTTC.

The CDR3 nucleotides are TGTGCCAGCAGCCAAATGAGCACAGATACGCAGTATTTT. Its protein product is CASSQMSTDTQYF. This chain connects TRBV28 to TRBJ2-3; no definite D call. The CDR3 is 13 residues long. V lost 6 bases and J 0 bases, leaving 7 bases between the germline ends. CDR1 and CDR2 from the germline V gene are MDHEN and SYDVKM.

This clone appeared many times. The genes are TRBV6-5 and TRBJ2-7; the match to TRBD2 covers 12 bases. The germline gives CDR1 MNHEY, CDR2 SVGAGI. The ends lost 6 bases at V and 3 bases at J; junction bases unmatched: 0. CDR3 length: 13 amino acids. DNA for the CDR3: TGTGCCAGCAGGACTAGCGGGGGCTACGAGCAGTACTTC. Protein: CASRTSGGYEQYF.

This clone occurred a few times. The CDR3 protein is CASSGTDNYGYTF. The DNA for the CDR3 is TGCGCCAGCAGCGGAACAGATAACTATGGCTACACCTTC. The J gene is TRBJ1-2, the V gene TRBV5-1; D is unclear. The germline V gene encodes CDR1 SGHRS and CDR2 YFSETQ. This CDR3 contains 13 residues. The ends were cut back, 4 bases at V and 1 base at J, with 8 bases in the middle.

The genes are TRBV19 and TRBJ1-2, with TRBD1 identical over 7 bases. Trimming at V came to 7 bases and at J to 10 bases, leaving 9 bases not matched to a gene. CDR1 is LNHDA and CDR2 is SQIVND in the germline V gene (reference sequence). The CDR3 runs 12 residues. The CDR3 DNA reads TGTGCCAGTACCGAAGGGCAGGGGGACTACACCTTC. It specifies CASTEGQGDYTF.

The CDR3 nucleotides read TGCAGTGCCGGTGATTACGAGCAGTACTTC. The encoded protein is CSAGDYEQYF. This sequence joins TRBV20-1 and TRBJ2-7; D not resolved. The CDR3 length is 10 residues. Trimming cost V 6 bases and J 4 bases, with 7 bases left between them. Germline V CDR1 and CDR2: DFQATT, SNEGSKA (reference sequence).

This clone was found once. The CDR3 bases are TGTGCCAGCAGTTACTTAAACAGGGGTGGAGGCTACACCTTC. The encoded protein is CASSYLNRGGGYTF. V and J are TRBV6-5 and TRBJ1-2, with 7 bases that match TRBD1. The CDR3 consists of 14 residues. V was clipped by 1 base and J by 8 bases; unmatched bases: 7. Germline assignment: CDR1 MNHEY and CDR2 SVGAGI.